This T cell receptor beta chain stems from a study of post-analysis software for immune sequencing data. The library was made from cDNA and included unique molecular identifiers. TCRdb reprocessed the PCR reads via MiXCR and lists one record per CDR3 protein. The data hold roughly 570,000 distinct CDR3 sequences, with around 34% observed a single time. Study-wide points: Comparison of patients with controls showed about 5 TRBV segments more frequent in patients, TRBV5-6, TRBV5-1 and TRBV20-1 among them.

V dropped 5 bases and J dropped 8 bases, with 19 bases sitting between them. CDR1 and CDR2 (germline): SGHTA, FQGNSA. CDR3 length: 15 residues. This clonotype was seen only a few times. The antigen remains undetermined. This receptor was taken from a girl aged 2-17 years with multiple sclerosis. V usage is TRBV7-2 and J usage is TRBJ2-1; weak D call: TRBD2 (5 bases). Source material: blood. CDR3 amino acids: CASSPRARRSDEQFF. As DNA, the CDR3 is TGTGCCAGCAGCCCCCGGGCCCGGAGGTCCGATGAGCAGTTCTTC.